This T cell receptor beta chain came from a study of cytomegalovirus exposure and HLA in healthy donors. Study-level points and caveats: Many donors shared some public TCRs, even though most TCR sequences were rare.

Germline V lookup: CDR1 SGHVS, CDR2 FQNEAQ. The CDR3 consists of 15 residues. V was trimmed by 5 bases and J by 0 bases, leaving 12 bases between them. The study ran its PCR with 60 Vbeta and 13 Jbeta primers. The assay was immunoSEQ multiplex PCR, and TCRdb's table has in-frame clones only and misses some. Among about 190,000 clones listed, roughly four fifths were seen once. Remarks on this clone: Its antigen is undetermined.

The chain links TRBV7-8 to TRBJ2-3; tentative D call: TRBD2 (6 bases). Sequencing was done on a sample of PBMCs. This TCR was sampled from a woman aged 45-60 years in good health and CMV-seropositive. CDR3 amino acids: CASSTTGTSTDTQYF. The CDR3 region has the DNA TGTGCCAGCAGCACAACCGGGACTAGCACAGATACGCAGTATTTT. The entire variable domain, with the rest obtained from reference TRBV7-8 and TRBJ2-3, is as follows: GAGVSQSPRYKVAKRGQDVALRCDPISGHVSLFWYQQALGQGPEFLTYFQNEAQLDKSGLPSDRFFAERPEGSVSTLKIQRTQQEDSAVYLCASSTTGTSTDTQYFGPGTRLTVL.